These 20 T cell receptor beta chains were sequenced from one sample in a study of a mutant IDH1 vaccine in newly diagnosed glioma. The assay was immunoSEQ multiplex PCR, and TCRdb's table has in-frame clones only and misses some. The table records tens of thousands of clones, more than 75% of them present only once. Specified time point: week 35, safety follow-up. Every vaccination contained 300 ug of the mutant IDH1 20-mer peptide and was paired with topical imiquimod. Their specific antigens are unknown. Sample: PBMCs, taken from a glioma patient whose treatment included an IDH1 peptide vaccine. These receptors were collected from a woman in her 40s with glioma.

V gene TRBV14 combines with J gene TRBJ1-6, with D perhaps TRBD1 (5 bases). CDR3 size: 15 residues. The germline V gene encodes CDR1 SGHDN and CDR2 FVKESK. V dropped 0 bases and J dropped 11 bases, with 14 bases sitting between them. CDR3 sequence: CASSQESPQVAPLHF. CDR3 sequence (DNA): TGTGCCAGCAGCCAAGAATCGCCACAGGTGGCACCCCTCCACTTT. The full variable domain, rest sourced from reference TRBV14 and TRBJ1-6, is EAGVTQFPSHSVIEKGQTVTLRCDPISGHDNLYWYRRVMGKEIKFLLHFVKESKQDESGMPNNRFLAERTGGTYSTLKVQPAELEDSGVYFCASSQESPQVAPLHFGNGTRLTVT.

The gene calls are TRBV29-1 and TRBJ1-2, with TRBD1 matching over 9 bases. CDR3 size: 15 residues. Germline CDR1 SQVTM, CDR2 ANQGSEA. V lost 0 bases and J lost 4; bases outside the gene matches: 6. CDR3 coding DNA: TGCAGCGTTGAAGACCGGGACAGGGTACTCTATGGCTACACCTTC. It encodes CSVEDRDRVLYGYTF.

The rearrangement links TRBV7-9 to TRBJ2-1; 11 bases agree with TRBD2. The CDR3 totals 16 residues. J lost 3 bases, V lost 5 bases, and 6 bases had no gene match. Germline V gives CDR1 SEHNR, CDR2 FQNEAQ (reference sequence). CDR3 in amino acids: CASSLNSGGDYNEQFF. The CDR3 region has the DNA TGTGCCAGCAGCCTAAATAGCGGGGGGGACTACAATGAGCAGTTCTTC.

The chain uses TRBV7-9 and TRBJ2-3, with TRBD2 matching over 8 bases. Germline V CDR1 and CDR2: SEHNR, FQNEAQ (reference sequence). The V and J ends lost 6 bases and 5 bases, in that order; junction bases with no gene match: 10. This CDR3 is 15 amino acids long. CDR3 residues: CASRKRAGGKDTQYF. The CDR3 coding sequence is TGTGCCAGCAGGAAAAGGGCGGGAGGTAAAGATACGCAGTATTTT.

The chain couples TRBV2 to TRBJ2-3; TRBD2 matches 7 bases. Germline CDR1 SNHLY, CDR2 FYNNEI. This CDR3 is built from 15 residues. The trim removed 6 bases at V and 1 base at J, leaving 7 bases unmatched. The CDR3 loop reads CASRSSGSRTDTQYF. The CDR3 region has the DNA TGTGCCAGCAGGAGTAGCGGGTCCCGCACAGATACGCAGTATTTT.

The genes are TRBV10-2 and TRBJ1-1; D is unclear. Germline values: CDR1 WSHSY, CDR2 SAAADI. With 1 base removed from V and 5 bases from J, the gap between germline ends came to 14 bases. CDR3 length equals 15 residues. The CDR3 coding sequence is TGCGCCAGCAGTGAGTTGGAGAGCGTCGGGACTGAAGCTTTCTTT. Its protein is CASSELESVGTEAFF.

CDR3 DNA: TGCGCCAGCAGCTTGGACAGGGGGCAAGAGACCCAGTACTTC. This sequence encodes CASSLDRGQETQYF. This chain connects TRBV5-1 to TRBJ2-5; 8 positions agree with TRBD1. After removal of 0 bases from V and 2 bases from J, the junction contained 0 bases not matched to a gene. This CDR3 is 14 amino acids long. The V gene's germline CDR1 is SGHRS and CDR2 YFSETQ.

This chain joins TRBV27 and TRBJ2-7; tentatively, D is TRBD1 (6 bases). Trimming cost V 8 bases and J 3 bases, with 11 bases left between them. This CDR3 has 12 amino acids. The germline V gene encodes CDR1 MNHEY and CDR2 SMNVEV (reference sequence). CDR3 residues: CASAGTLYEQYF. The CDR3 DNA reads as TGTGCCAGCGCCGGGACACTCTACGAGCAGTACTTC.

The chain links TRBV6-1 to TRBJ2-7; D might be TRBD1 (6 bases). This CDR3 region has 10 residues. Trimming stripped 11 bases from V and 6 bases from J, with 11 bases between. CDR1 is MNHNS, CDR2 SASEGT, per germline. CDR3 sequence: CAAGQFEQYF. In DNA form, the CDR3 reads TGTGCCGCAGGACAGTTCGAGCAGTACTTC.

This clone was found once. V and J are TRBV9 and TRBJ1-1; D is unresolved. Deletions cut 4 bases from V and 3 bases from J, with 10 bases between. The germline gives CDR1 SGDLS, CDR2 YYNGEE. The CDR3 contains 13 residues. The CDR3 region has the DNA TGTGCCAGCAGCCTAAAGGGAGACACTGAAGCTTTCTTT. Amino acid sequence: CASSLKGDTEAFF.

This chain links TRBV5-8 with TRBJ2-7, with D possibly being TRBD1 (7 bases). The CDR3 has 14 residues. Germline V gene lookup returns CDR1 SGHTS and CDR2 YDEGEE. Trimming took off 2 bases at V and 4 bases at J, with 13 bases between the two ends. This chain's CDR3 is CASSLLEGAYEQYF. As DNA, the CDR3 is TGTGCCAGCAGCTTATTGGAGGGGGCTTACGAGCAGTACTTC.

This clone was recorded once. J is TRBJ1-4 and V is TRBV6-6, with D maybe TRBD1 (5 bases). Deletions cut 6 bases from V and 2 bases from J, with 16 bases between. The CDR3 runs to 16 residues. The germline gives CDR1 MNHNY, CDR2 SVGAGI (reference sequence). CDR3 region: CASSLTGSRTNEKLFF. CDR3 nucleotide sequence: TGTGCCAGCAGCCTTACAGGATCCCGCACTAATGAAAAACTGTTTTTT.

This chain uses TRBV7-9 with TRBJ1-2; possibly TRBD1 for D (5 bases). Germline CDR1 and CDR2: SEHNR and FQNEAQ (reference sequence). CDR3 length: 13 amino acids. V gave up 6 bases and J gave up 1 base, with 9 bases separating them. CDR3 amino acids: CASSSGYNYGYTF. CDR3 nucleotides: TGTGCCAGCAGTTCAGGGTATAACTATGGCTACACCTTC.

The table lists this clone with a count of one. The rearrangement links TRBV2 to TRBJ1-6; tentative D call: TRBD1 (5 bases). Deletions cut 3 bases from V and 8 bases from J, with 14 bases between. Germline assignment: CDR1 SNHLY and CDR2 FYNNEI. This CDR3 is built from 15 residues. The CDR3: CASSDQGLGYSPLHF. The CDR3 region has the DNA TGTGCCAGCAGTGACCAGGGTTTAGGATATTCACCCCTCCACTTT.

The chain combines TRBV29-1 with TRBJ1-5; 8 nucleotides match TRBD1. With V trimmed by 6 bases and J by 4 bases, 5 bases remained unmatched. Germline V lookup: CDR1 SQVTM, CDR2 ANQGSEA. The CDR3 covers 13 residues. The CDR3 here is CSVQGAPNQPQHF. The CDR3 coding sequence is TGCAGCGTCCAGGGGGCCCCGAATCAGCCCCAGCATTTT.

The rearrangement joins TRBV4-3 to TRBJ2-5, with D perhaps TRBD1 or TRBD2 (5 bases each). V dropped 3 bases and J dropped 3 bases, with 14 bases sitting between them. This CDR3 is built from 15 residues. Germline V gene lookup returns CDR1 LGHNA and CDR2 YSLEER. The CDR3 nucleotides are TGCGCCAGCAGCCAGGGGACCAGGGTTGAAGAGACCCAGTACTTC. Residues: CASSQGTRVEETQYF.

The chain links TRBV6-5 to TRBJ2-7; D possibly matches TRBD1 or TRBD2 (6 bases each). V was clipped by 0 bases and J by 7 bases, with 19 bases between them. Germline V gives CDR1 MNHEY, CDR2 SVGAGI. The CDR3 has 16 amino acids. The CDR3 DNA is TGTGCCAGCAGTTACTCGAGGAGGGGGTCCTCGGGGGAGCAGTACTTC. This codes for CASSYSRRGSSGEQYF.

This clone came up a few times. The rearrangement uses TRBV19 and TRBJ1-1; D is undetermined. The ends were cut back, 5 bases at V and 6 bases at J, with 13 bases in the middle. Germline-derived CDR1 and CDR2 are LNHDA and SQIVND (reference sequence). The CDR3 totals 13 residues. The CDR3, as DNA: TGTGCCAGTAGTGCATCCGTGACCGCTGAAGCTTTCTTT. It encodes CASSASVTAEAFF.

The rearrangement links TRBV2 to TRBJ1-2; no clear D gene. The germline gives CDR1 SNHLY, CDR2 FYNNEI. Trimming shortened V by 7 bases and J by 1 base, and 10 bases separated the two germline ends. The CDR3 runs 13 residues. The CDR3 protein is CASMPGFNYGYTF. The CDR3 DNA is TGTGCCAGCATGCCCGGATTTAACTATGGCTACACCTTC.

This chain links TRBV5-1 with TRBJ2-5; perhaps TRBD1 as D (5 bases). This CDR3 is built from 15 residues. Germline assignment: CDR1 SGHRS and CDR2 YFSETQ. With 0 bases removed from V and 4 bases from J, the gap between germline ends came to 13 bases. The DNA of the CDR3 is TGCGCCAGCAGCTTGGACCAGGGAAGTGGAGAGACCCAGTACTTC. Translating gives CASSLDQGSGETQYF.